This T cell receptor (beta chain) was documented in a study of blood T cell repertoires in COVID-19. Study-level information: Spain, Italy and the United States supplied samples that represented acute and convalescent COVID-19. T cells, B-cell-depleted T cells, or PBMCs provided the cDNA or gDNA that served as material.

Original handling: For nucleated cells, counts were estimated from reference gene primer amplification. Some clones are missing from TCRdb's copy, which holds only in-frame ones; the method was immunoSEQ multiplex PCR. The DNA was the basis for D and trimming; V, J and clone size are from that table. The data hold around 190,000 clones, with about 80% observed a single time. Sequenced sample: peripheral blood. This clonotype was obtained from a human donor in a cohort sampled during active COVID-19.

The CDR3: CASSLGLAPISYNEQFF. CDR3 coding DNA: TGCGCCAGCAGCTTAGGACTAGCTCCTATTTCCTACAATGAGCAGTTCTTC. V and J are TRBV5-1 and TRBJ2-1, with 8 bases aligning to TRBD2. The CDR3 has 17 amino acids. CDR1 and CDR2 (germline): SGHRS, YFSETQ. V lost 2 bases and J lost 1; bases outside the gene matches: 8.